Listed below are T cell receptor beta chains from one sample, sequenced in a study of STAT5B mutations in CD4+ large granular lymphocyte leukemia. Generated by immunoSEQ multiplex PCR, the TCRdb table keeps only in-frame clones and is missing some. Here the sample spans about 45,000 clones, about 86% being singletons. The source material was CD4+ T cells from blood buffy coats. Receptors originate from a human donor in good health. Each CDR3 is given with its conserved first and last residue. A D gene is named only where the DNA matches it firmly. Size is stated for part of the rows, as once, few or many counts, or as a class when the clone is expanded.

size | J | V | length | D | CDR3 | DNA
- | TRBJ1-5 | TRBV10-3 | 16 | - | CAISPTGGEGNQPQHF | TGTGCCATCAGCCCCACGGGGGGTGAAGGCAATCAGCCCCAGCATTTT
few | TRBJ2-4 | TRBV29-1 | 13 | - | CSVEVGAGNIQYF | TGCAGCGTTGAGGTCGGGGCAGGGAACATTCAGTACTTC
- | TRBJ2-2 | TRBV7-9 | 15 | - | CASTEGGSRAGELFF | TGTGCCAGCACCGAAGGTGGTAGTCGCGCCGGGGAGCTGTTTTTT
- | TRBJ2-1 | TRBV4-1 | 14 | - | CASSQARQNNEQFF | TGCGCCAGCAGCCAAGCTCGACAGAACAATGAGCAGTTCTTC
- | TRBJ2-3 | TRBV30 | 15 | TRBD2 | CAWSWLAGATDTQYF | TGTGCCTGGAGTTGGCTAGCGGGAGCCACAGATACGCAGTATTTT
- | TRBJ2-4 | TRBV30 | 15 | - | CAWSRGGVAKNIQYF | TGTGCCTGGAGTAGGGGGGGGGTAGCCAAAAACATTCAGTACTTC
- | TRBJ2-7 | TRBV9 | 14 | TRBD2 | CASSATSGSYEQYF | TGTGCCAGCAGCGCGACTAGCGGGAGTTACGAGCAGTACTTC
- | TRBJ2-3 | TRBV6-1 | 17 | TRBD2 | CASSDGLAGGLGNTQYF | TGTGCCAGCAGTGACGGACTAGCGGGGGGATTGGGTAATACGCAGTATTTT
- | TRBJ2-2 | TRBV5-4 | 14 | - | CASSLQGTNGELFF | TGTGCCAGCAGCTTGCAGGGGACGAACGGGGAGCTGTTTTTT
once | TRBJ1-1 | TRBV5-1 | 17 | - | CASSLASLDSGNTEAFF | TGCGCCAGCAGCTTGGCTTCCCTGGACAGCGGGAACACTGAAGCTTTCTTT
- | TRBJ2-2 | TRBV7-3 | 14 | TRBD2 | CASSLSGYNGELFF | TGTGCCAGCAGCCTTAGCGGGTATAACGGGGAGCTGTTTTTT
- | TRBJ2-1 | TRBV5-4 | 15 | TRBD2 | CASSLGGSSYNEQFF | TGTGCCAGCAGCTTGGGCGGGAGCTCCTACAATGAGCAGTTCTTC
- | TRBJ1-1 | TRBV7-2 | 15 | - | CASSFLGVGNTEAFF | TGTGCCAGCAGCTTTCTTGGGGTCGGGAACACTGAAGCTTTCTTT
few | TRBJ2-7 | TRBV5-1 | 15 | TRBD2 | CASERGASDYHEQYF | TGCGCCAGCGAGCGGGGGGCTAGCGACTATCACGAGCAGTACTTC
- | TRBJ2-7 | TRBV7-9 | 14 | - | CASSLALGDYEQYF | TGTGCCAGCAGCTTAGCGCTCGGGGACTACGAGCAGTACTTC
- | TRBJ2-1 | TRBV5-1 | 12 | TRBD2 | CASRPTSYEQFF | TGCGCCAGCCGACCGACTAGCTATGAGCAGTTCTTC
few | TRBJ2-7 | TRBV9 | 13 | - | CASSTHAGGEQYF | TGTGCCAGCAGCACCCACGCCGGTGGTGAGCAGTACTTC
- | TRBJ2-1 | TRBV7-9 | 15 | - | CASSPTGTSDNEQFF | TGTGCCAGCAGCCCCACCGGGACGAGTGACAATGAGCAGTTCTTC
- | TRBJ2-1 | TRBV28 | 13 | TRBD2 | CASSLSGGNEQFF | TGTGCCAGCAGTCTTAGCGGGGGTAATGAGCAGTTCTTC
- | TRBJ2-1 | TRBV5-1 | 12 | - | CASSLATVEQFF | TGCGCCAGCAGCTTGGCAACAGTCGAGCAGTTCTTC
- | TRBJ2-3 | TRBV2 | 15 | - | CASARAQGSTDTQYF | TGTGCTAGCGCCCGCGCGCAGGGGAGCACAGATACGCAGTATTTT
- | TRBJ1-2 | TRBV6-5 | 15 | - | CASRIYREAYNGYTF | TGTGCCAGCAGGATATACCGGGAAGCGTATAATGGCTACACCTTC
- | TRBJ2-3 | TRBV7-2 | 12 | - | CASRLLTDTQYF | TGTGCCAGCAGACTTCTCACAGATACGCAGTATTTT
- | TRBJ2-7 | TRBV5-4 | 14 | - | CASSAGTQQNEQYF | TGTGCCAGCAGCGCCGGGACCCAACAAAACGAGCAGTACTTC
- | TRBJ2-7 | TRBV11-3 | 15 | TRBD1 | CASRHGQASSYEQYF | TGTGCCAGCAGACACGGACAGGCGAGCTCCTACGAGCAGTACTTC
- | TRBJ1-1 | TRBV5-1 | 11 | - | CASSWAGEAFF | TGCGCCAGCAGTTGGGCTGGTGAAGCTTTCTTT
- | TRBJ1-2 | TRBV27 | 14 | - | CASKARGEVYGYTF | TGTGCCAGCAAGGCGCGGGGTGAGGTCTATGGCTACACCTTC
- | TRBJ2-1 | TRBV5-4 | 15 | - | CASSLVTASYNEQFF | TGTGCCAGCAGCTTGGTCACGGCCTCCTACAATGAGCAGTTCTTC
once | TRBJ1-2 | TRBV28 | 14 | - | CASSFERGRMGYTF | TGTGCCAGCAGTTTTGAGAGGGGCCGTATGGGCTACACCTTC
once | TRBJ2-1 | TRBV30 | 14 | TRBD2 | CAWSIAGGLNEQFF | TGTGCCTGGAGTATAGCGGGAGGCCTCAATGAGCAGTTCTTC
once | TRBJ2-1 | TRBV20-1 | 10 | TRBD2 | CSASLAGPIF | TGCAGTGCTAGCTTAGCGGGACCCATCTTC
- | TRBJ1-2 | TRBV7-2 | 17 | - | CASSLGFDRPIGYGYTF | TGTGCCAGCAGCTTAGGATTTGACAGGCCCATTGGGTATGGCTACACCTTC
once | TRBJ2-5 | TRBV7-2 | 14 | - | CASSLGGDGETQYF | TGTGCCAGCAGCTTAGGGGGCGATGGGGAGACCCAGTACTTC
- | TRBJ2-5 | TRBV30 | 11 | - | CAWGLQETQYF | TGTGCCTGGGGCCTCCAAGAGACCCAGTACTTC
- | TRBJ2-3 | TRBV4-2 | 13 | - | CASSQERTDTQYF | TGTGCCAGCAGCCAAGAACGAACAGATACGCAGTATTTT
once | TRBJ1-2 | TRBV9 | 13 | - | CASSVNSNYGYTF | TGTGCCAGCAGCGTAAACAGTAACTATGGCTACACCTTC
few | TRBJ2-3 | TRBV6-1 | 14 | - | CASRGVTSTDTQYF | TGTGCCAGCAGAGGGGTTACTAGCACAGATACGCAGTATTTT
- | TRBJ2-1 | TRBV6-1 | 13 | TRBD2 | CASSGDYPNEQFF | TGTGCCAGCAGCGGGGACTACCCCAATGAGCAGTTCTTC
once | TRBJ1-5 | TRBV6-4 | 16 | - | CASSDPGGDKDQPQHF | TGTGCCAGCAGTGACCCGGGTGGGGATAAGGATCAGCCCCAGCATTTT
- | TRBJ2-5 | TRBV20-1 | 11 | - | CSAGLWETQYF | TGCAGTGCTGGGCTTTGGGAGACCCAGTACTTC
- | TRBJ2-3 | TRBV29-1 | 13 | - | CSGLGGSSDTQYF | TGCAGCGGGCTGGGGGGTTCGTCAGATACGCAGTATTTT
- | TRBJ2-6 | TRBV25-1 | 18 | TRBD2 | CASTEGLAGPSGANVLTF | TGTGCCAGCACCGAGGGACTAGCGGGACCCTCTGGGGCCAACGTCCTGACTTTC
- | TRBJ2-1 | TRBV9 | 14 | TRBD2 | CASSPRTSHNEQFF | TGTGCCAGCAGCCCCCGGACTAGTCACAATGAGCAGTTCTTC
few | TRBJ1-1 | TRBV6-1 | 13 | TRBD1 | CASSGQGATEAFF | TGTGCCAGCAGTGGACAGGGGGCCACTGAAGCTTTCTTT
- | TRBJ2-1 | TRBV29-1 | 16 | TRBD2 | CSGRTSGRVGGNEQFF | TGCAGCGGGCGGACTAGCGGGAGAGTAGGGGGGAATGAGCAGTTCTTC